This T cell receptor (beta chain) was captured by sequencing in a study of PD-1 blockade in mismatch repair-deficient tumors. Study context: Patients had over ten mismatch repair-deficient cancer types and were previously treated and progressing.

Study-wide findings and caveats: Rapid post-treatment expansion, then contraction, generally preceding radiologic response, marked tumor-resident clones.

Germline V gives CDR1 SGHTA, CDR2 FQGNSA. The CDR3 spans 16 residues. Method: immunoSEQ multiplex PCR; TCRdb's copy keeps in-frame clones and lacks some. The sample gives over 75,000 clones, 81% of which show up once; roughly 2.7% is in the top ten. A remark on this clone: Its antigen is undetermined. An end of the junction differs from the germline gene, which may be a read error. The same CDR3 also results from other DNA sequences found in this sample.

Material: peripheral blood, obtained 12 weeks after starting pembrolizumab. This clonotype was obtained from an adult with mismatch repair-deficient cancer. This chain connects TRBV7-2 to TRBJ1-2; D unclear. The CDR3 spells CASSQDEESPNYGYTF. The CDR3, as DNA: TGCGCCAGCAGCCAAGATGAAGAATCTCCTAACTATGGCTACACCTTC.